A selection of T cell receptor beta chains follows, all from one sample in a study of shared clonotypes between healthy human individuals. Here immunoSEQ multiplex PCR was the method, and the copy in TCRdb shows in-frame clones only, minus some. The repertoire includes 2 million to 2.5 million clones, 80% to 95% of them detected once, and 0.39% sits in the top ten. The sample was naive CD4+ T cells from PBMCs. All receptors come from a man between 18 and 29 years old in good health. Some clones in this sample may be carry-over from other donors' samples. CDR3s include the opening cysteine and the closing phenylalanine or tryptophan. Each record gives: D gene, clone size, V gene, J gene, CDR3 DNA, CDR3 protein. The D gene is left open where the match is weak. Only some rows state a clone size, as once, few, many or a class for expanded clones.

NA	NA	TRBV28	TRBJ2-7	TGTGCCAGCAGTAACTCCGGGACCCCAAGCGAGCAGTACTTC	CASSNSGTPSEQYF
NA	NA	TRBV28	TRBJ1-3	TGTGCCAGCAGACCAATGACAGAGGGTGGAAACACCATATATTTT	CASRPMTEGGNTIYF
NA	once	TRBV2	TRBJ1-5	TGTGCCAGCAGTGAGCAGGGATTGAATCAGCCCCAGCATTTT	CASSEQGLNQPQHF
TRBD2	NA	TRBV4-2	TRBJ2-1	TGTGCCAGCAGCCAAGTGTCGGGCGGGAGCTCCTACAATGAGCAGTTCTTC	CASSQVSGGSSYNEQFF
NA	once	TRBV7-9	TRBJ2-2	TGTGCCAGCAGCTTAGAGCGGCTTTCCGGGGAGCTGTTTTTT	CASSLERLSGELFF
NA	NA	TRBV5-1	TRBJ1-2	TGCGCCAGCAGCTTGGAGCTCGAAGGGGGCTACACCTTC	CASSLELEGGYTF
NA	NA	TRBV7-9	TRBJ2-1	TGTGCCAGCAGCTTAATAGGGAATGAGCAGTTCTTC	CASSLIGNEQFF
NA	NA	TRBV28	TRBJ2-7	TGTGCCAGCAGTTCCCCGTCTTCGGGATCTCTGGACGAGCAGTACTTC	CASSSPSSGSLDEQYF
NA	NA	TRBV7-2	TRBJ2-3	TGTGCCAGCAGCGGGCAGCGGGATACGCAGTATTTT	CASSGQRDTQYF
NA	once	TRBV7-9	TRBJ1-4	TGTGCCAGCAGCTTAGTGGGAGACAGTTCTGAAAAACTGTTTTTT	CASSLVGDSSEKLFF
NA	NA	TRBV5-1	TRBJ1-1	TGCGCCAGCAGCTTCCGCGGTCCCATGAACACTGAAGCTTTCTTT	CASSFRGPMNTEAFF
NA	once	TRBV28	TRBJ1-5	TGTGCCAGCAGTTTAGGAGGGGCGCTTCAGCCCCAGCATTTT	CASSLGGALQPQHF
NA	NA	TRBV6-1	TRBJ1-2	TGTGCCAGCAGGCCGTTTCAGGGGCACTATGGCTACACCTTC	CASRPFQGHYGYTF
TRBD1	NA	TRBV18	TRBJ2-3	TGTGCCAGCTCACCCAGCAGGGGGCCTGATACGCAGTATTTT	CASSPSRGPDTQYF
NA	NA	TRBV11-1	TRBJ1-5	TGTGCCAGCAGCTTGAGATGGGGGAATCAGCCCCAGCATTTT	CASSLRWGNQPQHF
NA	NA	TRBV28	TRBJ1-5	TGTGCCAGCAGTTGGGGCAGGACAGGCAATCAGCCCCAGCATTTT	CASSWGRTGNQPQHF
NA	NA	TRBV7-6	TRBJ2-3	TGTGCCAGCAGCTTAGTAACGGCGGGAGATACGCAGTATTTT	CASSLVTAGDTQYF
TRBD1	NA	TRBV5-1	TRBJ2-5	TGCGCCAGCAGCTTTACGACAGGGACAGGGACCCAGTACTTC	CASSFTTGTGTQYF